Below are 30 T cell receptor beta chains sequenced from a single sample in a study of human T cells and chemical hapten exposure. Time point here: patch test 1, 2 weeks after DPC sensitization. Treatment defined: therapeutic diphenylcyclopropenone sensitization with weekly scalp DPC. TCRdb independently ran MiXCR on the RACE reads; one entry per CDR3 protein. The repertoire has 95,000 to 130,000 distinct CDR3 sequences, about 12% of them found once; the top ten carry approximately 1.4%. The sample here was whole blood, taken in connection with sensitization to the hapten diphenylcyclopropenone (DPC). The receptors shown here come from a woman aged 50 to 60 with alopecia areata. Some clones in this sample may be carry-over from other donors' samples.

This chain uses TRBV10-2 with TRBJ1-4, with a possible D match to TRBD1 (5 bases). Trimming removed 2 bases at V and 11 bases at J, with 12 bases between. The CDR3 has 13 residues. Germline CDR1 is WSHSY and CDR2 is SAAADI. The CDR3 protein is CASSEGALGKLFF. The CDR3 DNA follows: TGCGCCAGCAGTGAGGGGGCTTTAGGGAAACTGTTTTTT.

The gene calls are TRBV9 and TRBJ1-2, with D uncertain. The germline V and J ends were trimmed by 4 bases and 7 bases, with 11 bases remaining between them. The CDR3 is 12 residues long. Germline values: CDR1 SGDLS, CDR2 YYNGEE. CDR3 amino acids: CASSQDASGYTF. The CDR3 coding sequence is TGTGCCAGCAGCCAGGACGCGAGTGGCTACACCTTC.

Many counts were recorded for this clonotype. The V call is TRBV29-1, the J call TRBJ1-1; a weak D match, TRBD1 (6 bases). Deletions cut 4 bases from V and 0 bases from J, with 9 bases between. Germline CDR1 and CDR2: SQVTM and ANQGSEA. The CDR3 contains 13 residues. CDR3: CSVVGAMNTEAFF. The CDR3 DNA is TGCAGCGTTGTGGGGGCCATGAACACTGAAGCTTTCTTT.

The genes are TRBV11-2 and TRBJ1-4; possibly TRBD1 for D (5 bases). V lost 4 bases and J lost 6, with 15 bases in between. The CDR3 is made up of 15 amino acids. Germline V gene data show CDR1 as SGHAT and CDR2 as FQNNGV. This CDR3 is CASSSVQGVYEKLFF. The DNA of the CDR3 is TGTGCCAGCAGCTCCGTCCAGGGCGTCTATGAAAAACTGTTTTTT.

This clonotype was counted ten times or more. The chain has TRBV3-1 and TRBJ1-1, with 9 bases identical to TRBD1. Trimming cost V 4 bases and J 8 bases; bases outside gene matches: 5. This CDR3 comprises 13 residues. Germline lookup yields CDR1 LGHDT and CDR2 YNNKEL (reference sequence). The CDR3 nucleotides read TGTGCCAGCAGCCTGACGGGACAGGGCGAAGCTTTCTTT. Residues: CASSLTGQGEAFF. The variable domain in full, with the rest retrieved from reference TRBV3-1 and TRBJ1-1, is DTAVSQTPKYLVTQMGNDKSIKCEQNLGHDTMYWYKQDSKKFLKIMFSYNNKELIINETVPNRFSPKSPDKAHLNLHINSLELGDSAVYFCASSLTGQGEAFFGQGTRLTVV.

This clonotype was detected ten times or more. This chain connects TRBV7-9 to TRBJ2-7; TRBD2 agrees at 7 bases. The CDR3 spans 16 residues. Germline assignment: CDR1 SEHNR and CDR2 FQNEAQ (reference sequence). V lost 0 bases, J lost 0 bases, and 5 bases stayed unmatched. CDR3 in amino acids: CASSLALAETSYEQYF. The CDR3 DNA reads as TGTGCCAGCAGCTTAGCCCTAGCGGAGACCTCCTACGAGCAGTACTTC.

This clonotype was detected many times. The rearrangement links TRBV15 to TRBJ2-5; no clear D. CDR1 and CDR2 from the germline V gene are LNHNV and YYDKDF (reference sequence). Trimming pared 0 bases from V and 2 bases from J, leaving 10 bases between. The CDR3 spans 15 residues. This chain's CDR3 is CATSRDSSVQETQYF. In DNA, the CDR3 is TGTGCCACCAGCAGAGATTCGTCGGTACAAGAGACCCAGTACTTC.

This clonotype was observed a handful of times. J is TRBJ1-6 and V is TRBV6-2 or TRBV6-3, with D perhaps TRBD1 (5 bases). CDR3 length: 13 amino acids. CDR1 and CDR2 from the germline V gene are MNHEY and SVGEGT. V was clipped by 6 bases and J by 8 bases, with 11 bases between them. DNA of the CDR3: TGTGCCAGCAGGCAGGGCGAGGATTCACCCCTCCACTTT. Amino acids: CASRQGEDSPLHF.

The V and J genes are TRBV12-3 or TRBV12-4 and TRBJ1-6; unclear D gene. V dropped 6 bases and J dropped 7 bases, with 13 bases sitting between them. The CDR3 has 14 residues. The CDR3 DNA reads as TGTGCCAGCAGCCTAACTGGCCAAAATTCACCCCTCCACTTT. Translated: CASSLTGQNSPLHF.

CDR3 amino acids: CASSSPETGLSYEQYF. Written as DNA, the CDR3 is TGTGCCAGCAGTTCCCCTGAGACAGGGTTATCCTACGAGCAGTACTTC. The chain is built from TRBV28 and TRBJ2-7, with 7 nucleotides matching TRBD1. Germline lookup yields CDR1 MDHEN and CDR2 SYDVKM. V shed 4 bases, J shed 1 base, and the junction held 10 bases outside the gene matches. The length of the CDR3 is 16 residues.

This clonotype was seen more than once but under ten times. V and J are TRBV5-1 and TRBJ2-7; D ambiguous. The CDR3 runs to 13 residues. Trimming pared 1 base from V and 6 bases from J, leaving 11 bases between. CDR1 and CDR2 (germline): SGHRS, YFSETQ. CDR3: CASSLYVRAEQYF. CDR3 DNA: TGCGCCAGCAGCTTGTACGTCCGGGCCGAGCAGTACTTC.

This clonotype turned up a few times. The rearrangement links TRBV29-1 to TRBJ2-3; possible D gene TRBD1, 5 bases. The V gene's germline CDR1 is SQVTM and CDR2 ANQGSEA. V was clipped by 7 bases and J by 4 bases, with 18 bases between them. The CDR3 sequence is 14 residues long. Written as DNA, the CDR3 is TGCAGCGCCGGAGTGCAGGGTAACTCAGATACGCAGTATTTT. It is translated as CSAGVQGNSDTQYF.

The chain joins TRBV4-3 to TRBJ2-3; D is unresolved. V lost 1 base and J lost 4, with 12 bases in between. Germline CDR1 reads LGHNA; CDR2 reads YSLEER. The CDR3 has 15 residues. For the CDR3, the DNA is TGCGCCAGCAGCCAAGTTTGGAAAAGCGCAGATACGCAGTATTTT. Translated: CASSQVWKSADTQYF.

This clonotype has a handful of counts. The chain uses TRBV12-3 or TRBV12-4 and TRBJ1-1, with D perhaps TRBD1 (5 bases). The CDR3 totals 11 residues. Trimming cost V 2 bases and J 10 bases, with 8 bases left between them. The CDR3 protein is CASSLLGTAFF. The CDR3 DNA reads TGTGCCAGCAGTTTATTGGGGACAGCTTTCTTT.

This clonotype was seen ten or more times. The chain combines TRBV6-6 with TRBJ1-2; weak D call: TRBD1 (6 bases). The germline gives CDR1 MNHNY, CDR2 SVGAGI (reference sequence). Trimming shortened V by 0 bases and J by 4 bases, and 9 bases separated the two germline ends. CDR3 length: 14 residues. CDR3 nucleotides: TGTGCCAGCAGTTACTCGGACAGCGCCTATGGCTACACCTTC. Its translation is CASSYSDSAYGYTF.

This clonotype was counted between two and nine times. The chain joins TRBV5-6 to TRBJ2-2; D assignment may be TRBD1 or TRBD2 (5 bases each). The germline V gene encodes CDR1 SGHDT and CDR2 YYEEEE. V was trimmed by 4 bases and J by 4 bases, leaving 17 bases between them. The CDR3 has 16 residues. The CDR3 DNA follows: TGTGCCAGCAGCACCGTTGGGGGAGAAGGCACCGGGGAGCTGTTTTTT. This gives the protein CASSTVGGEGTGELFF.

This clonotype was seen only a few times. V and J are TRBV29-1 and TRBJ1-1, with D possibly matching TRBD1 (5 bases). V gave up 7 bases and J gave up 5 bases, with 11 bases separating them. Germline V gene data show CDR1 as SQVTM and CDR2 as ANQGSEA. The CDR3 is made up of 11 amino acids. This CDR3 is CSAWGGTEAFF. In nucleotides, the CDR3 is TGCAGCGCCTGGGGGGGTACTGAAGCTTTCTTT.

V and J are TRBV2 and TRBJ2-3; 7 positions match TRBD1. V gave up 4 bases and J gave up 4 bases; unmatched junction bases: 5. The V gene's germline CDR1 is SNHLY and CDR2 FYNNEI. The CDR3 has 14 amino acids. CDR3 nucleotides: TGTGCCAGCAGTGGACAGGGATATGCAGATACGCAGTATTTT. It translates to CASSGQGYADTQYF. Together with reference TRBV2 and TRBJ2-3, the CDR3 gives the full variable domain: EPEVTQTPSHQVTQMGQEVILRCVPISNHLYFYWYRQILGQKVEFLVSFYNNEISEKSEIFDDQFSVERPDGSNFTLKIRSTKLEDSAMYFCASSGQGYADTQYFGPGTRLTVL.

The rearrangement joins TRBV28 to TRBJ1-2; 7 nucleotides align to TRBD1. The V gene end was trimmed by 6 bases and the J gene end by 4 bases; junction bases not matched to a gene: 8. CDR3 length: 14 residues. Germline loops: CDR1 MDHEN, CDR2 SYDVKM. The CDR3 loop is CASRATGRAYGYTF. The CDR3 nucleotides read TGTGCCAGCAGGGCGACAGGGAGAGCCTATGGCTACACCTTC.

V and J are TRBV6-2 or TRBV6-3 and TRBJ2-7; 7 positions agree with TRBD1. V shed 1 base and J 6 bases; nucleotides not matched to a gene: 3. Germline CDR1 reads MNHEY; CDR2 reads SVGEGT. This CDR3 region has 13 residues. The CDR3, as DNA: TGTGCCAGCAGTTACTGGGACAGAGCCGAGCAGTACTTC. It is translated as CASSYWDRAEQYF.

Worth noting for this clonotype: Germline is not matched at one junction end, which may reflect a read error. This rearrangement joins TRBV6-2 or TRBV6-3 to TRBJ1-5; the D gene is possibly TRBD1 (6 bases). Germline CDR1 and CDR2: MNHEY and SVGEGT. The CDR3 spans 15 residues. CDR3 DNA: TGTGCCAGCGGTTACTCGAGGGGGAGCAATCAGCCCCAGCATTTT. Its translation is CASGYSRGSNQPQHF.

This clonotype was detected a few times. The chain has TRBV5-1 and TRBJ1-1; TRBD1 matches at 8 bases. J lost 0 bases, V lost 4 bases, and 5 bases had no gene match. This CDR3 spans 15 amino acids. Germline V gives CDR1 SGHRS, CDR2 YFSETQ. CDR3 nucleotide sequence: TGCGCCAGCAGCGCTGACAGGGGCATGAACACTGAAGCTTTCTTT. This gives the protein CASSADRGMNTEAFF.

Ten or more counts support this clonotype. V usage is TRBV24-1 and J usage is TRBJ2-3, with D maybe TRBD2 (5 bases). The CDR3 sequence is 13 residues long. CDR1 is KGHDR and CDR2 is SFDVKD in the germline V gene. Trimming took off 9 bases at V and 2 bases at J, with 11 bases between the two ends. CDR3 DNA: TGTGCCACCGGTAGCGCCAACACAGATACGCAGTATTTT. This codes for CATGSANTDTQYF.

The chain combines TRBV12-3 or TRBV12-4 with TRBJ1-2; D is uncertain. The CDR3 is 12 residues long. V was trimmed by 6 bases and J by 12 bases, leaving 17 bases between them. CDR3 sequence reads: CASSLYGSWDTF. The DNA for the CDR3 is TGTGCCAGCAGCCTCTACGGGTCCTGGGACACCTTC.

At least ten counts were recorded for this clonotype. The rearrangement joins TRBV7-9 to TRBJ1-1, with a weak D call TRBD1 (5 bases). CDR1 SEHNR and CDR2 FQNEAQ come from the germline V gene (reference sequence). The CDR3 contains 13 residues. Trimming took 11 bases from V and 0 from J, leaving 13 bases between them. CDR3 bases: TGTGCCGGGTCGGGACTAATGAACACTGAAGCTTTCTTT. It encodes CAGSGLMNTEAFF. The variable domain in full, with the rest retrieved from reference TRBV7-9 and TRBJ1-1, is DTGVSQNPRHKITKRGQNVTFRCDPISEHNRLYWYRQTLGQGPEFLTYFQNEAQLEKSRLLSDRFSAERPKGSFSTLEIQRTEQGDSAMYLCAGSGLMNTEAFFGQGTRLTVV.

This sequence joins TRBV5-1 and TRBJ2-1; 7 bases map to TRBD2. The CDR3 runs 15 residues. The germline V gene encodes CDR1 SGHRS and CDR2 YFSETQ. V gave up 5 bases and J gave up 4 bases; unmatched junction bases: 9. CDR3 nucleotides: TGCGCCAGCAGGGCGGCAGGGAGGGAGTACAATGAGCAGTTCTTC. This codes for CASRAAGREYNEQFF.

This clonotype has a handful of counts. The chain is built from TRBV5-1 and TRBJ1-1, with D uncertain. Per germline, CDR1 SGHRS and CDR2 YFSETQ. The germline V and J ends were trimmed by 0 bases and 1 base, with 7 bases remaining between them. This CDR3 comprises 14 residues. The CDR3 reads CASSLADPNTEAFF. The CDR3 region has the DNA TGCGCCAGCAGCTTGGCGGACCCGAACACTGAAGCTTTCTTT.

This clonotype was observed a handful of times. The V call is TRBV5-1, the J call TRBJ1-1; 7 bases fit TRBD1. The V segment lost 6 bases and the J segment 3 bases; nucleotides outside the gene matches: 8. The CDR3 is made up of 14 amino acids. The germline V gene has CDR1 SGHRS and CDR2 YFSETQ. The CDR3 reads CASKSTGVDTEAFF. DNA for the CDR3: TGCGCCAGCAAGTCAACAGGGGTTGACACTGAAGCTTTCTTT. Together with reference TRBV5-1 and TRBJ1-1, the CDR3 gives the full variable domain: KAGVTQTPRYLIKTRGQQVTLSCSPISGHRSVSWYQQTPGQGLQFLFEYFSETQRNKGNFPGRFSGRQFSNSRSEMNVSTLELGDSALYLCASKSTGVDTEAFFGQGTRLTVV.

This clonotype was observed many times. The chain employs TRBV7-6 and TRBJ2-7, with a possible D match to TRBD1 (5 bases). Germline V gives CDR1 SGHVS, CDR2 FNYEAQ. This CDR3 is built from 14 residues. The ends were cut back, 1 base at V and 1 base at J, with 8 bases in the middle. CDR3 protein: CASSLGGESYEQYF. CDR3 in DNA: TGTGCCAGCAGCTTAGGGGGCGAATCCTACGAGCAGTACTTC.

This sequence joins TRBV11-2 and TRBJ2-7, with a weak D call TRBD2 (5 bases). V dropped 5 bases and J dropped 1 base, with 18 bases sitting between them. Germline V lookup: CDR1 SGHAT, CDR2 FQNNGV. The CDR3 consists of 16 residues. The CDR3 coding sequence is TGTGCCAGCAGCCTGTTCGGGGAAACGGAGTCCTACGAGCAGTACTTC. Protein product: CASSLFGETESYEQYF.